This passage covers 11 T cell receptor beta chains from one sample sequenced in a study of regulatory T cells in long-lasting Graves disease. Arm-PCR of CDR3 regions with iRepertoire HTBI primers generated TCR beta libraries. TCRdb analysed the multiplex PCR reads with MiXCR anew, one entry per CDR3 protein. The sample gives under 500,000 distinct CDR3 sequences, about 20% of which show up once; roughly 20% is in the top ten. Time point noted: persistent/refractory GD, antithyroid drugs over 5 years with positive TRAb. From RNA extracted from PBMCs, the TCR library was made. Sequencing was performed on peripheral blood mononuclear cells (PBMCs), taken when the disease was refractory, from a patient treated with antithyroid drugs. The receptors derive from a female donor with Graves disease.

This clonotype was detected many times. The gene calls are TRBV2 and TRBJ2-5; TRBD1 aligns across 7 bases. The CDR3 is 16 residues long. Germline assignment: CDR1 SNHLY and CDR2 FYNNEI. Trimming at V came to 3 bases and at J to 2 bases, leaving 9 bases not matched to a gene. The CDR3 is CASSDREGAAQETQYF. CDR3 DNA: TGTGCCAGCAGTGACCGAGAGGGGGCAGCGCAAGAGACCCAGTACTTC.

The J gene is TRBJ2-7, the V gene TRBV3-1; TRBD1 or TRBD2 may be the D gene (5 bases each). Germline loops: CDR1 LGHDT, CDR2 YNNKEL (reference sequence). The length of the CDR3 is 16 residues. Between the trimmed V and J ends, which lost 0 bases and 3 bases, there was a span of 15 bases. The CDR3 DNA reads TGTGCCAGCAGCCAAGACCGGGGCCTACTAGTCTACGAGCAGTACTTC. Translation: CASSQDRGLLVYEQYF.

The chain couples TRBV7-9 to TRBJ1-6; D ambiguous. The ends were cut back, 2 bases at V and 8 bases at J, with 10 bases in the middle. This CDR3 is 14 amino acids long. The germline gives CDR1 SEHNR, CDR2 FQNEAQ (reference sequence). CDR3 nucleotides: TGTGCCAGCAGCTTAATTAATCTTGATTCACCCCTCCACTTT. Translated: CASSLINLDSPLHF.

This clonotype has ten or more counts. The chain employs TRBV7-2 and TRBJ2-7, with 12 bases fitting TRBD2. Trimming took 5 bases from V and 0 from J; bases not matched to a gene: 5. Germline V gives CDR1 SGHTA, CDR2 FQGNSA. This CDR3 has 16 residues. The CDR3, as DNA: TGTGCCAGCAGCACGGGACTAGCGGGTCTCTCCTACGAGCAGTACTTC. It translates to CASSTGLAGLSYEQYF. The full variable domain, with the rest looked up from reference TRBV7-2 and TRBJ2-7, is GAGVSQSPSNKVTEKGKDVELRCDPISGHTALYWYRQSLGQGLEFLIYFQGNSAPDKSGLPSDRFSAERTGGSVSTLTIQRTQQEDSAVYLCASSTGLAGLSYEQYFGPGTRLTVT.

In its sample, this clonotype was seen a few times. This rearrangement joins TRBV6-1 to TRBJ2-5, with D perhaps TRBD1 or TRBD2 (5 bases each). The germline V gene has CDR1 MNHNS and CDR2 SASEGT. This CDR3 is built from 15 residues. Trimming removed 1 base from V and 5 bases from J, with 14 bases in between. CDR3 amino acids: CASSEVDGAVETQYF. The CDR3 DNA reads as TGTGCCAGCAGTGAAGTCGACGGGGCAGTGGAGACCCAGTACTTC.

Ten or more counts support this clonotype. V is TRBV28 and J is TRBJ2-7; TRBD2 agrees at 9 bases. Germline V CDR1 and CDR2: MDHEN, SYDVKM. The junction had 7 bases not matched to a gene; V was cut back by 2 bases and J by 2 bases. CDR3 size: 16 residues. The CDR3 region has the DNA TGTGCCAGCAGTTTAATAGCGGGAGCCCTTACCTACGAGCAGTACTTC. Amino acid sequence: CASSLIAGALTYEQYF.

Concerning this clonotype itself: This CDR3 fails to terminate in the conserved phenylalanine or tryptophan, so it likely reflects a read error. The V and J genes are TRBV20-1 and TRBJ2-7; TRBD2 might be the D (6 bases). The CDR3 length is 12 residues. V lost 4 bases and J 4 bases, leaving 11 bases between the germline ends. The germline V gene encodes CDR1 DFQATT and CDR2 SNEGSKA (reference sequence). The CDR3 DNA follows: TGCAGTGCTACGCGGGATGCGTACGAGCAGTACTCC. It encodes CSATRDAYEQYS.

This clonotype was detected a few times. This rearrangement joins TRBV5-1 to TRBJ1-2; TRBD1 might be the D (6 bases). V was cut by 3 bases and J by 3 bases, with 15 bases left in between. There are 15 residues in the CDR3. Germline V lookup: CDR1 SGHRS, CDR2 YFSETQ. CDR3 loop: CASSYSGAVDYGYTF. The CDR3 region has the DNA TGCGCCAGCAGCTACTCAGGGGCCGTGGACTATGGCTACACCTTC.

In its sample, this clonotype was seen a few times. This chain uses TRBV2 with TRBJ1-6, with TRBD1 as a possible D gene (6 bases). This CDR3 spans 14 amino acids. Germline V lookup: CDR1 SNHLY, CDR2 FYNNEI. Trimming shortened V by 6 bases and J by 10 bases, and 16 bases separated the two germline ends. The CDR3 coding sequence is TGTGCCAGCAGCCAGGTGGGGGGGCACTCACCCCTCCACTTT. Translation: CASSQVGGHSPLHF.

The CDR3 bases are TGTGCCAGCAGTTATTTTTCCGGGGCCGGCTACGAGCAGTACTTC. This translates into CASSYFSGAGYEQYF. The chain is built from TRBV6-2 or TRBV6-3 and TRBJ2-7; either TRBD1 or TRBD2 may fit D (5 bases each). The CDR3 runs 15 residues. Germline CDR1 is MNHEY and CDR2 is SVGEGT. With 3 bases removed from V and 3 bases from J, the gap between germline ends came to 15 bases.

This clonotype was seen ten or more times. The gene calls are TRBV6-5 and TRBJ1-5, with D maybe TRBD1 (6 bases). Deletions cut 4 bases from V and 0 bases from J, with 16 bases between. Germline V gene sequence: CDR1 MNHEY, CDR2 SVGAGI. The CDR3 runs to 17 residues. The CDR3 spells CASSFTTGTTSNQPQHF. Written as DNA, the CDR3 is TGTGCCAGCAGTTTTACGACAGGCACGACTAGCAATCAGCCCCAGCATTTT.